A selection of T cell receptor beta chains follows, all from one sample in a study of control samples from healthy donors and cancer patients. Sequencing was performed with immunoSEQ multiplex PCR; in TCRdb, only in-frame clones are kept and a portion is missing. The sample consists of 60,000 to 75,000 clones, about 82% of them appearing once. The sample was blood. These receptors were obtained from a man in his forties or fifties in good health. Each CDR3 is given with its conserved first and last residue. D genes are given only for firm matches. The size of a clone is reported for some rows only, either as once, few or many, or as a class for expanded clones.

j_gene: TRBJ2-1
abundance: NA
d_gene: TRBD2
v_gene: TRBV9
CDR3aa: CASSPLGGSLGEQFF
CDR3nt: TGTGCCAGCAGCCCTTTAGGCGGGAGCCTGGGGGAGCAGTTCTTC

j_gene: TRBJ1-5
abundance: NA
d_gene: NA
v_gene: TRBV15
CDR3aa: CATSRDLAYSNQPQHF
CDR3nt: TGTGCCACCAGCAGAGATCTGGCCTATAGCAATCAGCCCCAGCATTTT

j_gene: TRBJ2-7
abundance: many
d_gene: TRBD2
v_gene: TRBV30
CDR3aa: CAWSSGASYEQYF
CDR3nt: TGTGCCTGGAGTAGCGGGGCGTCCTACGAGCAGTACTTC

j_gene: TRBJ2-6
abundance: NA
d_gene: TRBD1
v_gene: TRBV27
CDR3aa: CASSPRTGKSSGANVLTF
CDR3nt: TGTGCCAGCAGTCCCCGGACAGGGAAAAGCTCTGGGGCCAACGTCCTGACTTTC

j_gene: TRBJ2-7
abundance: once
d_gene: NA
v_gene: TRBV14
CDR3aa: CASSQTRGEQYF
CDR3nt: TGTGCCAGCAGCCAGACGCGGGGCGAGCAGTACTTC

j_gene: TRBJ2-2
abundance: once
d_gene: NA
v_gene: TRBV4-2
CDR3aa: CASSQEIQSGELFF
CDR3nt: TGTGCCAGCAGCCAAGAAATTCAATCCGGGGAGCTGTTTTTT

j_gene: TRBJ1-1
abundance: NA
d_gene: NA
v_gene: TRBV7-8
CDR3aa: CASSRVVGAFF
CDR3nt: TGTGCCAGCAGCCGGGTAGTTGGAGCTTTCTTT

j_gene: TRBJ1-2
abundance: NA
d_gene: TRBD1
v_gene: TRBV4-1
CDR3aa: CASSQDTGGFGGYTF
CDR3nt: TGCGCCAGCAGCCAAGATACAGGGGGCTTTGGTGGCTACACCTTC

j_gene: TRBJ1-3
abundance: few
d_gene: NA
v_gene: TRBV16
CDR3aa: CASSPQGNTIYF
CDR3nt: TGTGCCAGCAGCCCCCAAGGAAACACCATATATTTT

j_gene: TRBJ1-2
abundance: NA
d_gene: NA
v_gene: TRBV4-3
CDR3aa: CASSQDPGVYGYTF
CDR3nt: TGCGCCAGCAGCCAAGATCCTGGGGTATATGGCTACACCTTC

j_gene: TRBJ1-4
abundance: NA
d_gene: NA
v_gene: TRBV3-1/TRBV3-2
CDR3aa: CASSFKGRYEKLFF
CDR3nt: TGTGCCAGCAGCTTTAAGGGACGGTATGAAAAACTGTTTTTT

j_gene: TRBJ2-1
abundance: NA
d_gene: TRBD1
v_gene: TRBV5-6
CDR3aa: CASSSDRYNEQFF
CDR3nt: TGTGCCAGCAGCTCGGACAGGTACAATGAGCAGTTCTTC

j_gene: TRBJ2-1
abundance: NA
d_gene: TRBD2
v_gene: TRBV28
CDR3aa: CASSLLAGENEQFF
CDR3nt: TGTGCCAGCAGTTTACTAGCGGGAGAAAATGAGCAGTTCTTC

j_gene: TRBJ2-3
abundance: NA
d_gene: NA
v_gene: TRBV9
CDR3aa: CASSVDSGALWNTQYF
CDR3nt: TGTGCCAGCAGCGTAGACTCAGGGGCTCTATGGAATACGCAGTATTTT

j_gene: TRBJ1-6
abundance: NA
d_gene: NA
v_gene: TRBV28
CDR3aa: CASLASNSPLHF
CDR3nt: TGTGCCAGCCTGGCGAGTAATTCACCCCTCCACTTT

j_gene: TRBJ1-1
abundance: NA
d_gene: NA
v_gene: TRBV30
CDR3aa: CAWDTGGGAFF
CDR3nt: TGTGCCTGGGATACCGGGGGGGGAGCTTTCTTT

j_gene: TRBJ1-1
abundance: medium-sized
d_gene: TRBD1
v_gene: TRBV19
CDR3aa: CASTLQGMSTEAFF
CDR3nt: TGTGCCAGTACCCTACAGGGGATGAGCACTGAAGCTTTCTTT

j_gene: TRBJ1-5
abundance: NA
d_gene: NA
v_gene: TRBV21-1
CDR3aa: CASSTYPGTGGHNQPQHF
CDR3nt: TGTGCCAGCAGCACTTACCCCGGGACAGGGGGCCACAATCAGCCCCAGCATTTT

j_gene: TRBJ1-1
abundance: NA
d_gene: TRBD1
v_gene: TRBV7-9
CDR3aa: CASSIGTGMNTEAFF
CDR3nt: TGTGCCAGCAGCATAGGGACAGGGATGAACACTGAAGCTTTCTTT

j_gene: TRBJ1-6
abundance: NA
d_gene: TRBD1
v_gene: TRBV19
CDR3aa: CASSTPTGGETPLHF
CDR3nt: TGTGCCAGTAGTACCCCGACAGGGGGCGAGACACCCCTCCACTTT

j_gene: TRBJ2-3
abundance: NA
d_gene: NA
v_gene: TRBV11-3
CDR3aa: CASSLDRSAGASTDTQYF
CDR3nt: TGTGCCAGCAGCTTAGATCGGTCGGCGGGCGCTAGCACAGATACGCAGTATTTT

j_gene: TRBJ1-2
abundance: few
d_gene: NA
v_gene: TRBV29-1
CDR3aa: CSAVGAGNYGYTF
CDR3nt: TGCAGCGCTGTGGGGGCAGGAAACTATGGCTACACCTTC

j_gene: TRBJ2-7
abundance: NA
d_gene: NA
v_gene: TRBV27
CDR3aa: CASSLQGFAYEQYF
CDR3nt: TGTGCCAGCAGTTTACAGGGGTTCGCCTACGAGCAGTACTTC

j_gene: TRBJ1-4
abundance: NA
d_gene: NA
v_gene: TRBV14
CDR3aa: CASSLTAINEKLFF
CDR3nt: TGTGCCAGCAGCCTGACAGCCATTAATGAAAAACTGTTTTTT

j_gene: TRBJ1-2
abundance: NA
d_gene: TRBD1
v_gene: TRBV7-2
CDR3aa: CASSPGTVNYGYTF
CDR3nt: TGTGCCAGCAGCCCGGGGACAGTCAACTATGGCTACACCTTC